This TCR beta chain was retrieved from a study of CD4 T cells in relation to SARS-CoV-2 and coronaviruses. For this clone: Its antigen is currently unknown.

Before the COVID-19 pandemic, during about 2010-2018, CD4+ T cells were taken from unexposed donors. After ten to eleven days of culture, CD4+ T cells were isolated. Testing used SARS-CoV-2 S/N and four cold-coronavirus spikes on unexposed-donor CD4+ T cells, cells permitting. V was clipped by 6 bases and J by 6 bases; unmatched bases: 8. The CDR3 length is 14 residues. Germline assignment: CDR1 MNHEY and CDR2 SVGAGI. Clones were sequenced by immunoSEQ multiplex PCR, and TCRdb holds only the in-frame ones, with some missing. The sample carries tens of thousands of clones, approximately 68% recorded once.

The receptor comes from a human donor in good health. The chain couples TRBV6-5 to TRBJ1-2; the match to TRBD1 covers 9 bases. The sequenced sample consisted of CD4+ T cells from PBMCs, cultured in vitro. The CDR3 DNA is TGTGCCAGCAGCACCGGGACAGGGATGAATGGCTACACCTTC. This gives the protein CASSTGTGMNGYTF.